These 22 T cell receptor beta chains were sequenced from one sample in a study of blood T cell repertoires in COVID-19. Sequencing used immunoSEQ multiplex PCR; TCRdb keeps in-frame clones, though not all of them. The sample lists around 290,000 clones, 90% seen once, with approximately 1.2% in the top ten. Sequenced: PBMCs or T cells enriched from blood (not recorded which). These receptors came from a woman aged 25 to 39 who had recovered from COVID-19.

This chain links TRBV5-1 with TRBJ1-4; D is ambiguous. V dropped 0 bases and J dropped 0 bases, with 6 bases sitting between them. The CDR3 is made up of 15 amino acids. Germline CDR1 and CDR2: SGHRS and YFSETQ. Written as DNA, the CDR3 is TGCGCCAGCAGCTTGGAATCCGCAACTAATGAAAAACTGTTTTTT. It encodes CASSLESATNEKLFF.

The rearrangement uses TRBV28 and TRBJ2-2, with a weak D call TRBD1 (6 bases). V dropped 6 bases and J dropped 6 bases, with 17 bases sitting between them. The CDR3 is made up of 15 amino acids. Germline V CDR1 and CDR2: MDHEN, SYDVKM. The CDR3 region is CASRPGTLVSGELFF. In DNA, the CDR3 is TGTGCCAGCAGGCCCGGGACATTAGTTTCCGGGGAGCTGTTTTTT.

The chain couples TRBV5-1 to TRBJ2-2; TRBD1 matches at 11 bases. Germline CDR1 SGHRS, CDR2 YFSETQ. V trimming: 4 bases; J trimming: 7 bases; junction bases outside the gene matches: 6. The CDR3 is 15 residues long. The CDR3 spells CASSEDRGRLGELFF. For the CDR3, the DNA is TGCGCCAGCAGCGAGGACAGGGGGCGTCTCGGGGAGCTGTTTTTT.

V gene TRBV5-1 combines with J gene TRBJ2-1, with D perhaps matching TRBD2 (5 bases). The germline V gene encodes CDR1 SGHRS and CDR2 YFSETQ. This CDR3 is built from 15 residues. V lost 5 bases and J 1 base, leaving 13 bases between the germline ends. The CDR3 bases are TGCGCCAGCAGAATAGGACTGCAGTCCTACAATGAGCAGTTCTTC. It yields the protein CASRIGLQSYNEQFF.

The gene calls are TRBV5-4 and TRBJ1-1; a weak D match, TRBD1 (6 bases). V shed 3 bases and J shed 0 bases, with 12 bases lying between them. The CDR3 consists of 15 residues. CDR1 is SGHNT and CDR2 is YYREEE in the germline V gene (reference sequence). CDR3 loop: CASSSIQGMNTEAFF. The CDR3 nucleotides read TGTGCCAGCAGCTCCATCCAGGGGATGAACACTGAAGCTTTCTTT.

The V call is TRBV27, the J call TRBJ1-5, with D uncertain. The germline V gene has CDR1 MNHEY and CDR2 SMNVEV (reference sequence). The length of the CDR3 is 13 residues. V dropped 7 bases and J dropped 6 bases, with 13 bases sitting between them. The DNA of the CDR3 is TGTGCCAGCATTGTCGGGAGAGCTCAGCCCCAGCATTTT. Encoded protein: CASIVGRAQPQHF.

The chain joins TRBV19 to TRBJ2-3; possibly TRBD1 for D (5 bases). CDR3 length equals 12 residues. With 7 bases removed from V and 4 bases from J, the gap between germline ends came to 9 bases. Germline-derived CDR1 and CDR2 are LNHDA and SQIVND (reference sequence). The DNA for the CDR3 is TGTGCCAGTACCGACAGATCAGATACGCAGTATTTT. Amino acids: CASTDRSDTQYF.

The count of this clone is one. The CDR3 DNA reads as TGTGCCAGCAGTTCTCCAACTAGCGGGAGTTACAATGAGCAGTTCTTC. Its protein is CASSSPTSGSYNEQFF. The chain links TRBV28 to TRBJ2-1, with 11 bases aligning to TRBD2. V lost 4 bases and J lost 4; bases outside the gene matches: 6. CDR3 length: 16 amino acids. Germline CDR1 is MDHEN and CDR2 is SYDVKM.

The gene calls are TRBV7-6 and TRBJ1-1; 10 bases agree with TRBD1. The CDR3 totals 15 residues. CDR1 is SGHVS and CDR2 is FNYEAQ in the germline V gene. V gave up 5 bases and J gave up 3 bases; unmatched junction bases: 6. CDR3 bases: TGTGCCAGCAGCAGGGACAGGGGTTCGGACACTGAAGCTTTCTTT. As protein: CASSRDRGSDTEAFF.

This chain connects TRBV27 to TRBJ1-2; tentative D call: TRBD1 (5 bases). The CDR3 consists of 15 residues. Germline V CDR1 and CDR2: MNHEY, SMNVEV (reference sequence). V was clipped by 1 base and J by 4 bases, with 13 bases between them. The CDR3 here is CASSLYPPGSYGYTF. In nucleotides, the CDR3 is TGTGCCAGCAGTTTATACCCCCCAGGGTCCTATGGCTACACCTTC.

This chain joins TRBV11-2 and TRBJ2-5; 7 bases agree with TRBD2. Trimming at V came to 5 bases and at J to 1 base, leaving 7 bases not matched to a gene. CDR1 is SGHAT and CDR2 is FQNNGV in the germline V gene. This CDR3 is 15 amino acids long. CDR3 residues: CASSLGGSFQETQYF. The CDR3 DNA follows: TGTGCCAGCAGCCTAGGCGGGAGTTTCCAAGAGACCCAGTACTTC. The full variable domain, with the rest looked up from reference TRBV11-2 and TRBJ2-5, is EAGVAQSPRYKIIEKRQSVAFWCNPISGHATLYWYQQILGQGPKLLIQFQNNGVVDDSQLPKDRFSAERLKGVDSTLKIQPAKLEDSAVYLCASSLGGSFQETQYFGPGTRLLVL.

The rearrangement uses TRBV25-1 and TRBJ2-1; D is possibly TRBD1 (6 bases). CDR3 length equals 15 residues. Germline V gives CDR1 MGHDK, CDR2 SYGVNS. The V gene lost 3 bases and the J gene lost 1 base, with 10 bases spanning the gap. CDR3 DNA: TGTGCCAGCAGTGACTACAGGGATTCCTACAATGAGCAGTTCTTC. It specifies CASSDYRDSYNEQFF.

This sequence joins TRBV5-1 and TRBJ2-5, with TRBD2 identical over 8 bases. The CDR3 runs to 15 residues. Germline values: CDR1 SGHRS, CDR2 YFSETQ. V gave up 1 base and J gave up 4 bases; unmatched junction bases: 6. This CDR3 is CASSLSPGGPETQYF. For the CDR3, the DNA is TGCGCCAGCAGCTTGTCACCGGGAGGGCCAGAGACCCAGTACTTC.

The chain uses TRBV19 and TRBJ2-7; D is unresolved. The CDR3 sequence is 14 residues long. V dropped 7 bases and J dropped 1 base, with 14 bases sitting between them. The V gene's germline CDR1 is LNHDA and CDR2 SQIVND (reference sequence). This chain's CDR3 is CASKVRVLSYEQYF. Written as DNA, the CDR3 is TGTGCCAGTAAGGTTCGGGTATTATCCTACGAGCAGTACTTC.

The chain is built from TRBV6-5 and TRBJ1-1, with D possibly matching TRBD1 (5 bases). V was trimmed by 5 bases and J by 7 bases, leaving 14 bases between them. In germline, CDR1 is MNHEY, CDR2 SVGAGI. CDR3 length: 13 residues. CDR3 amino acids: CASSPRQMNEAFF. The CDR3 bases are TGTGCCAGCAGTCCCCGACAGATGAATGAAGCTTTCTTT.

This clone was seen once. V gene TRBV7-6 combines with J gene TRBJ1-5, with D maybe TRBD1 (5 bases). The germline V gene has CDR1 SGHVS and CDR2 FNYEAQ. V was pared by 1 base and J by 3 bases, with 7 bases between. The CDR3 length is 14 residues. The CDR3 DNA reads as TGTGCCAGCAGCTTAGGCAGGGCCAATCAGCCCCAGCATTTT. Protein product: CASSLGRANQPQHF.

Only one count was recorded for this clone. The chain is built from TRBV4-3 and TRBJ1-2; 10 nucleotides agree with TRBD1. The V gene's germline CDR1 is LGHNA and CDR2 YSLEER. With 4 bases clipped from V and 6 bases from J, the junction kept 5 bases outside the gene matches. The CDR3 has 14 amino acids. Written as DNA, the CDR3 is TGCGCCAGCAGCCTAGACAGGGGGCTTAATGGCTACACCTTC. It codes for CASSLDRGLNGYTF.

The chain is built from TRBV7-9 and TRBJ1-5, with 8 bases that match TRBD1. The V and J ends lost 2 bases and 1 base, in that order; junction bases with no gene match: 1. The CDR3 spans 15 residues. Germline lookup yields CDR1 SEHNR and CDR2 FQNEAQ (reference sequence). DNA of the CDR3: TGTGCCAGCAGCTTACAGGGGGCCAGCAATCAGCCCCAGCATTTT. This translates into CASSLQGASNQPQHF. Full variable domain (remainder filled in from reference TRBV7-9 and TRBJ1-5): DTGVSQNPRHKITKRGQNVTFRCDPISEHNRLYWYRQTLGQGPEFLTYFQNEAQLEKSRLLSDRFSAERPKGSFSTLEIQRTEQGDSAMYLCASSLQGASNQPQHFGDGTRLSIL.

The gene calls are TRBV7-9 and TRBJ2-2; D might be TRBD1 (6 bases). Trimming removed 5 bases at V and 1 base at J, with 11 bases between. Germline V gene sequence: CDR1 SEHNR, CDR2 FQNEAQ (reference sequence). This CDR3 comprises 15 residues. CDR3 sequence (DNA): TGTGCCAGCAGCCCTATGACAGGGAACACCGGGGAGCTGTTTTTT. It is translated as CASSPMTGNTGELFF.

The rearrangement uses TRBV27 and TRBJ1-1; D unresolved. With 2 bases removed from V and 10 bases from J, the gap between germline ends came to 17 bases. This CDR3 spans 14 amino acids. Germline V CDR1 and CDR2: MNHEY, SMNVEV (reference sequence). This CDR3 reads CASSLRSGGLVAFF. The CDR3 DNA reads TGTGCCAGCAGTTTAAGGTCCGGAGGACTGGTAGCTTTCTTT.

The V and J genes are TRBV27 and TRBJ1-5, with 9 positions matching TRBD1. The V and J ends lost 6 bases and 8 bases, in that order; junction bases with no gene match: 11. The CDR3 length is 15 residues. Germline CDR1 is MNHEY and CDR2 is SMNVEV (reference sequence). DNA for the CDR3: TGTGCCAGCAGACCGGACAGGGGTTTGGTGAAGCCCCAGCATTTT. This gives the protein CASRPDRGLVKPQHF.

The gene calls are TRBV2 and TRBJ1-3; maybe TRBD1 (5 bases). CDR3 length: 17 amino acids. Germline assignment: CDR1 SNHLY and CDR2 FYNNEI. Trimming removed 1 base at V and 0 bases at J, with 13 bases between. CDR3 sequence reads: CASSEGTSTNSGNTIYF. CDR3 bases: TGTGCCAGCAGTGAAGGGACATCTACGAACTCTGGAAACACCATATATTTT.